These 2 T cell receptor beta chains came from one sample sequenced in a study of T cells in women clearing cervical HPV infection. The assay was immunoSEQ multiplex PCR, and TCRdb's table has in-frame clones only and misses some. The listing contains 45,000 to 50,000 clones. Sample: blood buffy coat. These TCRs come from a woman aged 18 to 75 with a cervical HPV16 infection that either progressed to CIN3+ or cleared (not recorded which).

A word on this clone: A junction boundary mismatches the germline segment, possibly from a read error. The read is 3 residues too short to cover the CDR3 end, so that end is filled in from the germline J gene. This chain links TRBV7-7 with TRBJ2-2, with D perhaps matching TRBD2 (5 bases). The CDR3 runs to 14 residues. Germline CDR1 is SSHAT and CDR2 is FNYEAQ (reference sequence). Incomplete CDR3 DNA: TGTGCTAGCAGCTTAGGTAGCGCTACCGGGGAG. Amino acid sequence: CASSLGSATGE. The full CDR3 protein is CASSLGSATGELFF.

For this clone: The read stops 3 residues short of the end of the CDR3; the missing end is completed from the germline J gene. The chain is built from TRBV7-8 and TRBJ2-1, with TRBD2 matching 9 bases. After removal of 0 bases from V and 5 bases from J, the junction contained 5 bases not matched to a gene. Germline CDR1 is SGHVS and CDR2 is FQNEAQ. CDR3 length: 16 residues. This CDR3 is CASSLARLAANNEQFF. CDR3 DNA (partial): TGTGCCAGCAGCTTAGCGCGACTAGCGGCTAACAATGAG. The full variable domain, rest sourced from reference TRBV7-8 and TRBJ2-1, is GAGVSQSPRYKVAKRGQDVALRCDPISGHVSLFWYQQALGQGPEFLTYFQNEAQLDKSGLPSDRFFAERPEGSVSTLKIQRTQQEDSAVYLCASSLARLAANNEQFFGPGTRLTVL.